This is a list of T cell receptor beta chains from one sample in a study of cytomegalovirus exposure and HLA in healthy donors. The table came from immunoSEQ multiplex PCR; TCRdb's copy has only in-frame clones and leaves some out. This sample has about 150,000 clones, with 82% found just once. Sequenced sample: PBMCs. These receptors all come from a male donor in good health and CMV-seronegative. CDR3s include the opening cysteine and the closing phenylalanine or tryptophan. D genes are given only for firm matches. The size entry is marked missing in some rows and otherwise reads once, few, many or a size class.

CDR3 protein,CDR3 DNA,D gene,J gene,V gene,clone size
CASSLAGGDGYGYTF,TGTGCCAGCAGCTTAGCCGGAGGGGATGGCTATGGCTACACCTTC,-,TRBJ1-2,TRBV7-2,-
CASSYSTGGELFF,TGTGCCAGCAGTTACTCGACTGGCGGGGAGCTGTTTTTT,-,TRBJ2-2,TRBV6-5,once
CASSPAGIYEQYF,TGTGCCAGCAGTCCAGCGGGTATCTACGAGCAGTACTTC,-,TRBJ2-7,TRBV27,-
CATSRERFSSYEQYF,TGTGCCACCAGCAGAGAGCGGTTCTCATCCTACGAGCAGTACTTC,-,TRBJ2-7,TRBV15,-
CASSSGTTEQYF,TGTGCCAGCAGCTCAGGGACAACCGAGCAGTACTTC,-,TRBJ2-7,TRBV7-2,once
CASSKCSVGTGVHEQYF,TGTGCCAGCAGCAAATGTTCCGTAGGGACAGGGGTTCACGAGCAGTACTTC,-,TRBJ2-7,TRBV21-1,-
CASSLAAGQNEQFF,TGCGCCAGCAGCTTGGCCGCTGGTCAGAATGAGCAGTTCTTC,-,TRBJ2-1,TRBV5-1,-
CASSLPEGSTGELFF,TGTGCCAGCAGCCTCCCGGAGGGGTCCACCGGGGAGCTGTTTTTT,-,TRBJ2-2,TRBV7-9,-
CASSLRDTQYF,TGTGCCAGCAGTTTGAGAGATACGCAGTATTTT,-,TRBJ2-3,TRBV28,-
CASSLVLPSLREQFF,TGCGCCAGCAGCTTGGTTTTACCTAGCCTCCGTGAGCAGTTCTTC,-,TRBJ2-1,TRBV5-1,-
CASTPFRQGGDTQYF,TGTGCCAGCACTCCCTTCAGACAGGGGGGGGATACGCAGTATTTT,TRBD1,TRBJ2-3,TRBV6-6,-
CASSASTGGTEAFF,TGTGCCAGTAGCGCCTCTACAGGGGGCACTGAAGCTTTCTTT,TRBD1,TRBJ1-1,TRBV19,-
CASSLGHLGSNQPQHF,TGTGCCAGCAGTCTCGGACACCTCGGAAGCAATCAGCCCCAGCATTTT,-,TRBJ1-5,TRBV28,-
CASSLRLPGYNSPLHF,TGTGCCAGCAGTTTGCGGCTCCCCGGGTATAATTCACCCCTCCACTTT,-,TRBJ1-6,TRBV27,-
CASSPTSGGAPGELFF,TGTGCCAGCAGTCCGACTAGCGGGGGGGCCCCCGGGGAGCTGTTTTTT,TRBD2,TRBJ2-2,TRBV27,-
CASSPDFFSGRTADEQFF,TGTGCCAGCAGTCCAGACTTTTTTAGCGGGAGAACTGCCGATGAGCAGTTCTTC,TRBD2,TRBJ2-1,TRBV25-1,-
CASSPPYRGGCYGYTF,TGTGCCAGCAGCCCCCCATACAGGGGAGGTTGCTATGGCTACACCTTC,TRBD1,TRBJ1-2,TRBV7-7,once
CASEPGMTDTQYF,TGTGCCAGCGAACCAGGGATGACAGATACGCAGTATTTT,-,TRBJ2-3,TRBV2,-
CASSEREQQPQHF,TGTGCCAGCAGTGAACGGGAGCAACAGCCCCAGCATTTT,-,TRBJ1-5,TRBV6-1,once
CASSQDPGQAGTDTQYF,TGTGCCAGCAGCCAAGATCCGGGACAGGCGGGCACAGATACGCAGTATTTT,TRBD1,TRBJ2-3,TRBV4-2,-
CASRMAGNYEQYF,TGTGCCAGCAGGATGGCAGGGAACTACGAGCAGTACTTC,-,TRBJ2-7,TRBV25-1,-
CASSLGTSGRYNEQFF,TGTGCCAGCAGCTTAGGGACTAGCGGGAGGTACAATGAGCAGTTCTTC,TRBD2,TRBJ2-1,TRBV11-2,-
CASSVEGTGDSPLHF,TGTGCCAGCAGCGTCGAAGGGACAGGGGATTCACCCCTCCACTTT,TRBD1,TRBJ1-6,TRBV9,once
CASSLTKAGGRETQYF,TGTGCCAGCAGCTTAACAAAGGCGGGGGGCCGGGAGACCCAGTACTTC,TRBD2,TRBJ2-5,TRBV11-3,-
CATSRDARGGAETQYF,TGTGCCACCAGCAGAGATGCTCGGGGAGGGGCAGAGACCCAGTACTTC,TRBD2,TRBJ2-5,TRBV15,once
CASSFPGDNPPYEQYF,TGTGCCAGCAGTTTCCCCGGGGATAATCCCCCCTACGAGCAGTACTTC,-,TRBJ2-7,TRBV6-6,-